This T cell receptor (beta chain) appears in the sequencing data of a study of tumor-infiltrating lymphocytes in primary liver carcinoma (dated by TCRdb to between 2016 and 2019). Study-level background: Between late 2015 and 2016, a handful of patients in China with histopathologically diagnosed primary liver carcinoma had surgical resection. The five patients had tumors of stage T1-T3 N0M0, with maximum diameters ranging from about 4.2 to 10 cm. Each sample produced about 3.65 to 8 million productive TCRbeta reads, and read depth showed no significant difference between tissue types. Hepatocellular carcinoma (four) or combined HCC and intrahepatic cholangiocarcinoma (one) was present in the five patients, who were three men and two women aged 30 to 69 years. Across five regions of each liver tumor, along with adjacent normal tissue and blood, the study brought together TCRbeta repertoire sequencing, expression microarrays and whole-exome sequencing. High reproducibility was observed for the technical replicate repertoires, with mean shared-clone rates roughly 0.92 and correlation coefficients above 0.98. A total of 35 or so specimens from 5 patients, comprising some 25 tumor regions, 5 adjacent noncancerous liver tissues and 5 peripheral blood samples, were covered by TCRbeta repertoire sequencing. Results and caveats for the whole study, not just this receptor: Pairs of tumor regions showed greater repertoire overlap (mean around 35%) than tumor-adjacent pairs (roughly 17%) or tumor-blood pairs (approximately 15%), which is consistent with antigen-driven expansion. Because the samples were bulk and unsorted, CD4+ and CD8+ T cell repertoires could not be compared. Only the TCR beta chain was sequenced, which likely underestimates true repertoire diversity because unpaired alpha chains were not captured. Only a few patients were included in the study, and the authors note that the findings should be validated in a larger study. The top 250 clones accounted for a significantly greater share of the repertoire in tumors than in blood (p = 0.039).

TCRbeta-specific cDNA was reverse-transcribed from about 0.45 ug total RNA using a constant-region primer and ProtoScript II reverse transcriptase. TCRbeta libraries were built with three nested multiplex PCR rounds, a slightly modified ARM-PCR procedure. The first two PCR rounds used multiplex TRBV1-TRBV30 forward primers with a Cbeta reverse primer, each for 10 cycles. Sample barcodes and Illumina adapters were added in a final 25-cycle PCR with Deep VentR polymerase. Before sequencing, amplicons between 200 and 500 bp were purified from gel using a QIAquick gel extraction kit. An Illumina HiSeq 2500 was used to sequence the TCRbeta amplicons with 250-bp paired-end reads. In the paper's pipeline: Quality trimming of reads was performed with Trimmomatic v0.33, and paired reads were merged with FLASH v1.2.11 so that full CDR3 sequences could be recovered. V, D and J germline segments were assigned to the rearranged TCRbeta sequences using MiGEC v1.2.1b. Clonotype statistics and Shannon-Wiener diversity indices were calculated with VDJtools v1.0.0. To cut down on sampling bias, every analysis after diversity analysis relied on just the 250 most abundant clonotypes from each sample. TCRdb cleaned the public reads at Q25 with fastp, built clones with MiXCR and kept in-frame beta chains. Every CDR3 protein is listed once, alongside the most common genes and DNA of its rows. These V and J calls rely on TCRdb rather than the paper's analysis. For this sample the table gives fewer than 400,000 distinct CDR3 sequences, of which approximately 65% were detected only once. The ten largest clones represent approximately 9% of the sample.

Comments on this clonotype: Its antigen has not been determined. No much larger clone exists at a distance of one base, and base qualities are not known.

The CDR3 starts with the cysteine, ends with the phenylalanine, and has 16 residues. Only the CDR3 DNA is retained, 48 bases long and in frame from the first base. V is reduced by 3 bases and J by 0 bases, leaving a spacing of 12 bases between them. For CDR1 and CDR2, the germline V gene lists MDHEN and SYDVKM. TRIzol reagent was used to extract blood RNA from unsorted whole blood, while the DNeasy Blood & Tissue kit provided the germline DNA. At the time of sampling, the patients had chronic HBV infection and had not received any treatment. Before surgery, four milliliters of peripheral blood were drawn into K2EDTA tubes.

This sequence was found in a man in his forties with primary liver carcinoma and hepatitis B virus infection. Sequenced material: peripheral blood. The chain is made from TRBV28 and TRBJ1-5; TRBD1 might be the D gene, on 5 matching bases. Here the CDR3 is given as CASSFFRDFSNQPQHF. The DNA is TGTGCCAGCAGTTTTTTCAGGGATTTTAGCAATCAGCCCCAGCATTTT.